The 4 T cell receptor beta chains below come from one sample, sequenced in a study of spatial heterogeneity in lung cancer. Time point: sample taken at primary tumor resection. MiXCR, run by TCRdb on the 5' RACE reads, gives a single entry per CDR3 protein. The sample carries about 910 distinct CDR3 sequences, 13% recorded once. The source was PBMCs, collected at surgery. The receptors come from a male donor with early-stage non-small cell lung cancer.

At least ten counts were recorded for this clonotype. CDR3 protein: CASSQEDSGETQYF. DNA for the CDR3: TGCGCCAGCAGCCAAGAGGACTCCGGGGAGACCCAGTACTTC. The J gene is TRBJ2-5, the V gene TRBV4-1; possibly TRBD2 for D (5 bases). Germline-derived CDR1 and CDR2 are MGHRA and YSYEKL. Trimming cost V 0 bases and J 5 bases, with 10 bases left between them. The CDR3 loop spans 14 amino acids.

At least ten counts were recorded for this clonotype. This chain uses TRBV6-6 with TRBJ1-5; possible D gene TRBD1, 6 bases. The V gene's germline CDR1 is MNHNY and CDR2 SVGAGI (reference sequence). CDR3 size: 14 residues. Deletions cut 9 bases from V and 0 bases from J, with 12 bases between. The CDR3 DNA is TGTGCCAGTCGTACAGGGACTAGCAATCAGCCCCAGCATTTT. It specifies CASRTGTSNQPQHF.

This clonotype is classed as medium-sized (0.01 to 0.1%). The rearrangement uses TRBV6-5 and TRBJ1-4; no clear D gene. V was clipped by 0 bases and J by 8 bases, with 7 bases between them. CDR1 and CDR2 from the germline V gene are MNHEY and SVGAGI. The CDR3 runs to 13 residues. The DNA for the CDR3 is TGTGCCAGCAGTTACTCGAGGAGAGAAAAACTGTTTTTT. This codes for CASSYSRREKLFF.

This clonotype was counted ten times or more. CDR3 in DNA: TGTGCCAGCAGTTTAGGGCAGGGGGTCGATCAGCCCCAGCATTTT. This codes for CASSLGQGVDQPQHF. V gene TRBV12-3 or TRBV12-4 combines with J gene TRBJ1-5, with 7 bases fitting TRBD1. The CDR3 contains 15 residues. V shed 1 base, J shed 5 bases, and the junction held 5 bases outside the gene matches.